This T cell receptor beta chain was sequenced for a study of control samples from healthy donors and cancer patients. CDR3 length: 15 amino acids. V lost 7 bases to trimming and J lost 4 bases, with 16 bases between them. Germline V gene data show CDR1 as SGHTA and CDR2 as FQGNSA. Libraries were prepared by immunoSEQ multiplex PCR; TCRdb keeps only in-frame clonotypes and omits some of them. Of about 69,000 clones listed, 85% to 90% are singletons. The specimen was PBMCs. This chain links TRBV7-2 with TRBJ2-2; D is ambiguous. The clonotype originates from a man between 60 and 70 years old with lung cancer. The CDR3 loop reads CASIPGIVGTGELFF. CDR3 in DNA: TGTGCCAGCATCCCAGGAATTGTCGGCACCGGGGAGCTGTTTTTT.